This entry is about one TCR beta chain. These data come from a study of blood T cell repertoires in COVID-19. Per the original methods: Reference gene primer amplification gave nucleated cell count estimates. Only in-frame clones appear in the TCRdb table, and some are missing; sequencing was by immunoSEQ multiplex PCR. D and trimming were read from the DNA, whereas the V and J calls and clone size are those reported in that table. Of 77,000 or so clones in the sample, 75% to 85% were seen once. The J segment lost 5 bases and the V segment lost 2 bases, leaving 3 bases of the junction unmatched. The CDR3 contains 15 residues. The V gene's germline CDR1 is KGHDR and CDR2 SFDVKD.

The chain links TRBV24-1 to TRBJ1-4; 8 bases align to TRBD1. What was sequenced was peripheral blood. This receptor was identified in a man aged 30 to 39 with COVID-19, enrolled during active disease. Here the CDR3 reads CATSDSRTGNEKLFF. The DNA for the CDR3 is TGTGCCACCAGTGATTCTCGGACAGGGAATGAAAAACTGTTTTTT.